The source of this TCR beta chain is a study of Graves' ophthalmopathy and Graves' hyperthyroidism. TCR beta CDR3 regions were amplified from RNA transcripts. HTBI primers were employed in first-round RT-PCR, then a second-round multiplex PCR followed. TCRdb reprocessed the multiplex PCR reads with MiXCR, giving one entry per CDR3 protein. This table holds approximately 410,000 distinct CDR3 sequences, approximately 15% found once. This clonotype was counted ten times or more. Trimming cost V 6 bases and J 6 bases, with 17 bases left between them. The CDR3 spans 14 residues. Germline V gene data show CDR1 as MNHEY and CDR2 as SVGEGT.

The sample comprised peripheral blood. The V and J genes are TRBV6-2 or TRBV6-3 and TRBJ1-1, with a possible D match to TRBD1 (6 bases). The TCR sequence derives from a woman under 30 with stable Graves' hyperthyroidism. CDR3 DNA sequence: TGTGCCAGCAGCCAGACACAGGGTATGTCTGAAGCTTTCTTT. This sequence encodes CASSQTQGMSEAFF.